A single sample is the source of the 19 T cell receptor beta chains below, sequenced in a study of cytomegalovirus exposure and HLA in healthy donors. The PCR ran on 60 Vbeta and 13 Jbeta primers. The data were produced by immunoSEQ multiplex PCR, yet TCRdb's version contains in-frame clones alone and is incomplete. The repertoire has over 100,000 clones, roughly 74% of them found once; the top ten carry approximately 0.9%. Material: PBMCs. All receptors come from a woman aged 25 to 39 in good health and CMV-seronegative.

This clone was counted between two and nine times. In DNA form, the CDR3 reads TGTGCCAGCGGACAGGGTTACGGGGAGCTGTTTTTT. It specifies CASGQGYGELFF. V usage is TRBV6-1 and J usage is TRBJ2-2, with 8 nucleotides matching TRBD1. Germline loops: CDR1 MNHNS, CDR2 SASEGT. Trimming took 8 bases from V and 7 from J; bases not matched to a gene: 3. CDR3 length: 12 residues.

This clone was counted only a few times. V usage is TRBV19 and J usage is TRBJ2-3; possibly TRBD2 for D (5 bases). This CDR3 has 14 residues. Germline V CDR1 and CDR2: LNHDA, SQIVND (reference sequence). Between the trimmed V and J ends, which lost 7 bases and 2 bases, there was a span of 13 bases. The CDR3 loop is CASNLGDYTDTQYF. CDR3 in DNA: TGTGCCAGTAACCTGGGAGACTACACAGATACGCAGTATTTT.

This chain connects TRBV20-1 to TRBJ2-7; D may be TRBD1 (5 bases). V was clipped by 4 bases and J by 4 bases, with 8 bases between them. The CDR3 runs 11 residues. Germline CDR1 reads DFQATT; CDR2 reads SNEGSKA (reference sequence). CDR3 loop: CSAITGYEQYF. DNA of the CDR3: TGCAGTGCTATTACAGGTTACGAGCAGTACTTC.

The chain combines TRBV12-5 with TRBJ2-1; 7 bases line up with TRBD2. V gave up 4 bases and J gave up 5 bases; unmatched junction bases: 5. Per the germline V gene, CDR1 is LGHNT and CDR2 is FRNRAP. This CDR3 has 14 amino acids. The DNA for the CDR3 is TGTGCTAGTGGTTGGCGGGAGATTAACAATGAGCAGTTCTTC. Its translation is CASGWREINNEQFF.

About this clone: Distinct nucleotide sequences in the sample also encode this CDR3. The chain couples TRBV7-2 to TRBJ1-1; a possible D gene is TRBD1 (6 bases). Between the trimmed V and J ends, which lost 6 bases and 0 bases, there was a span of 11 bases. The germline V gene encodes CDR1 SGHTA and CDR2 FQGNSA. The CDR3 totals 14 residues. This chain's CDR3 is CASSPDRLNTEAFF. In nucleotides, the CDR3 is TGTGCCAGCAGTCCAGACAGGTTGAACACTGAAGCTTTCTTT.

The rearrangement links TRBV6-5 to TRBJ2-1, with 8 bases matching TRBD2. Germline assignment: CDR1 MNHEY and CDR2 SVGAGI. The CDR3 extends over 16 amino acids. V gave up 2 bases and J gave up 3 bases; unmatched junction bases: 6. This CDR3 reads CASSYTYSGDYNEQFF. The CDR3 nucleotides are TGTGCCAGCAGTTACACATATAGCGGGGACTACAATGAGCAGTTCTTC.

This clone was found a few times. This chain links TRBV29-1 with TRBJ2-5, with 14 bases identical to TRBD2. The V gene end was trimmed by 3 bases and the J gene end by 5 bases; junction bases not matched to a gene: 11. The CDR3 spans 17 residues. CDR1 SQVTM and CDR2 ANQGSEA come from the germline V gene. The CDR3 DNA reads as TGCAGCGTTGACTTTTGGACTAGCGGGAGGTTCCGGGAGACCCAGTACTTC. Its protein product is CSVDFWTSGRFRETQYF.

The V call is TRBV5-1, the J call TRBJ1-2; D remains unclear. Germline V gene sequence: CDR1 SGHRS, CDR2 YFSETQ. The ends were cut back, 0 bases at V and 5 bases at J, with 14 bases in the middle. This CDR3 region has 15 residues. DNA for the CDR3: TGCGCCAGCAGCTTGGGAGGGAGCCCCGGGTATGGCTACACCTTC. It yields the protein CASSLGGSPGYGYTF.

Only a few counts were recorded for this clone. For the CDR3, the DNA is TGCGCCAGCAGCTTGGACCGGGACAGGGGCCTTGCTTCTGGAAACACCATATATTTT. Translating gives CASSLDRDRGLASGNTIYF. V and J are TRBV5-1 and TRBJ1-3; 10 nucleotides line up with TRBD1. Germline assignment: CDR1 SGHRS and CDR2 YFSETQ. The CDR3 totals 19 residues. V was clipped by 0 bases and J by 1 base; unmatched bases: 10.

The chain uses TRBV5-1 and TRBJ2-2; 9 positions agree with TRBD1. Germline CDR1 SGHRS, CDR2 YFSETQ. The V segment lost 4 bases and the J segment 3 bases; nucleotides outside the gene matches: 7. The CDR3 runs 16 residues. DNA of the CDR3: TGCGCCAGCAGCACCGGACAGGGGCAGGACACCGGGGAGCTGTTTTTT. Protein sequence: CASSTGQGQDTGELFF.

The chain combines TRBV19 with TRBJ1-1, with 7 bases that match TRBD1. V shed 7 bases, J shed 1 base, and the junction held 6 bases outside the gene matches. This CDR3 contains 14 residues. Germline-derived CDR1 and CDR2 are LNHDA and SQIVND (reference sequence). CDR3: CASIKDRQNTEAFF. The CDR3 coding sequence is TGTGCCAGTATCAAGGACAGGCAGAACACTGAAGCTTTCTTT.

V is TRBV5-4 and J is TRBJ2-3; D might be TRBD2 (5 bases). V lost 2 bases and J lost 2, with 9 bases in between. The CDR3 extends over 14 amino acids. Per germline, CDR1 SGHNT and CDR2 YYREEE (reference sequence). This CDR3 reads CASSLDGLTDTQYF. The CDR3 nucleotides are TGTGCCAGCAGCTTAGACGGACTCACAGATACGCAGTATTTT.

This chain connects TRBV18 to TRBJ2-7, with D possibly being TRBD2 (5 bases). In germline, CDR1 is KGHSH, CDR2 LQKENI. The ends were cut back, 3 bases at V and 6 bases at J, with 21 bases in the middle. This CDR3 region has 16 residues. The CDR3 loop is CASSPERDSSMGEQYF. The CDR3 DNA is TGTGCCAGCTCACCGGAGAGGGATTCGTCGATGGGCGAGCAGTACTTC. Using reference TRBV18 and TRBJ2-7 for the parts outside the CDR3, the full variable domain is NAGVMQNPRHLVRRRGQEARLRCSPMKGHSHVYWYRQLPEEGLKFMVYLQKENIIDESGMPKERFSAEFPKEGPSILRIQQVVRGDSAAYFCASSPERDSSMGEQYFGPGTRLTVT.

The CDR3 is CASRDRGMNTEAFF. In DNA form, the CDR3 reads TGTGCCAGTAGAGACAGGGGAATGAACACTGAAGCTTTCTTT. The rearrangement joins TRBV6-1 to TRBJ1-1; 8 nucleotides agree with TRBD1. With 9 bases clipped from V and 0 bases from J, the junction kept 6 bases outside the gene matches. Germline lookup yields CDR1 MNHNS and CDR2 SASEGT. The CDR3 covers 14 residues.

The chain has TRBV9 and TRBJ2-1; TRBD2 matches at 7 bases. This CDR3 is 13 amino acids long. In germline, CDR1 is SGDLS, CDR2 YYNGEE. V lost 3 bases to trimming and J lost 12 bases; unmatched junction nucleotides: 9. Here the CDR3 reads CASSADLADGQFF. The CDR3 DNA reads as TGTGCCAGCAGCGCCGATCTAGCGGACGGGCAGTTCTTC.

The CDR3 here is CASKERERNTEAFF. As DNA, the CDR3 is TGTGCCAGTAAGGAGCGGGAGAGGAACACTGAAGCTTTCTTT. The rearrangement joins TRBV19 to TRBJ1-1, with unresolved D. The V end was cut by 7 bases, the J end by 1 base, with 13 bases between. CDR3 length: 14 residues. Germline V gene data show CDR1 as LNHDA and CDR2 as SQIVND (reference sequence).

This clone came up a few times. The chain has TRBV30 and TRBJ2-2; 7 bases line up with TRBD1. V gave up 0 bases and J gave up 9 bases; unmatched junction bases: 1. Germline V gene data show CDR1 as GTSNPN and CDR2 as SVGIG (reference sequence). The CDR3 contains 12 residues. DNA for the CDR3: TGTGCCTGGAGTGTAGGGGGCCGGGAGCTGTTTTTT. The encoded protein is CAWSVGGRELFF.

The V gene is TRBV15, the J gene TRBJ2-6; 9 bases map to TRBD1. The CDR3 length is 16 residues. The V segment lost 4 bases and the J segment 1 base; nucleotides outside the gene matches: 2. Per germline, CDR1 LNHNV and CDR2 YYDKDF (reference sequence). CDR3 DNA sequence: TGTGCCACCAGCACAGGGACAGGGTCTGGGGCCAACGTCCTGACTTTC. Its protein product is CATSTGTGSGANVLTF.

This clone was recorded a few times. This chain uses TRBV19 with TRBJ2-5; unclear D gene. The CDR3 totals 16 residues. Germline CDR1 reads LNHDA; CDR2 reads SQIVND (reference sequence). V was cut by 5 bases and J by 0 bases, with 16 bases left in between. This CDR3 is CASSDLLSSYQETQYF. The CDR3 DNA is TGTGCCAGTAGTGACCTCCTTAGCAGCTACCAAGAGACCCAGTACTTC.